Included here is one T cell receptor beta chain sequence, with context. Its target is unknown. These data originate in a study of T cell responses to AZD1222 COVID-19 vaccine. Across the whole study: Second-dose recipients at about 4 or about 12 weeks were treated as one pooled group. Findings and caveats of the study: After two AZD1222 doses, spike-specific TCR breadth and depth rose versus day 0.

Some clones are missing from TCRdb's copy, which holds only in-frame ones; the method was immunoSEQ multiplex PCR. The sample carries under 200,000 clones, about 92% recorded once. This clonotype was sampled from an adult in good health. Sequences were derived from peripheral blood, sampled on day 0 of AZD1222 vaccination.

The CDR3 nucleotides are TGTGCCAGTACCACCGGGACAGGGGTTAATCAGCCCCAGCATTTT. Residues: CASTTGTGVNQPQHF. The V call is TRBV19, the J call TRBJ1-5, with 10 nucleotides matching TRBD1. The V segment lost 7 bases and the J segment 4 bases; nucleotides outside the gene matches: 7. There are 15 residues in the CDR3. Germline assignment: CDR1 LNHDA and CDR2 SQIVND (reference sequence).